This TCR beta chain was retrieved from a study of blood T cell repertoires in COVID-19. CDR3 length equals 13 residues. CDR1 and CDR2 (germline): SGHNT, YYREEE (reference sequence). Trimming cost V 4 bases and J 0 bases, with 7 bases left between them. Sequencing used immunoSEQ multiplex PCR; TCRdb keeps in-frame clones, though not all of them. Of over 100,000 clones in the sample, roughly 79% were seen once. The source of this sequence is a woman between 55 and 75 years old with active or convalescent COVID-19. The chain couples TRBV5-4 to TRBJ2-5; TRBD1 is a possible D gene (5 bases). The sample was peripheral blood. CDR3 sequence: CASSTDNQETQYF. Here the CDR3 DNA reads TGTGCCAGCAGCACGGACAACCAAGAGACCCAGTACTTC.